The 13 T cell receptor beta chains given below trace back to one sample, sequenced in a study of early T cells in non-severe SARS-CoV-2 infection listed by TCRdb under 2021. The receptor library was made with 5' RACE. Sequenced using a NextSeq 500. TCRdb ran its own pipeline on the public reads, namely fastp trimming at Q25 and MiXCR clone calling, and kept in-frame beta chains. Rows merge per CDR3 protein into single entries with the most common DNA and genes. In this sample the table shows about 26,000 distinct CDR3 sequences, 4% to 5% of which occur a single time. The ten largest make up about 6.3% of the sample. The sequencing sample was made of whole blood. Receptor source: an adult who was a healthcare worker with PCR-confirmed SARS-CoV-2 infection or an uninfected control (not recorded which).

This clonotype was detected many times. This rearrangement joins TRBV5-6 to TRBJ2-1, with D uncertain. Germline-derived CDR1 and CDR2 are SGHDT and YYEEEE. CDR3 size: 11 residues. The V end lost 0 bases, the J end lost 13 bases, and 8 bases lay between the germline ends. CDR3 nucleotide sequence: TGTGCCAGCAGCTTGGGACTTCTTCAGTTCTTC. Translating gives CASSLGLLQFF. Looking up the rest from reference TRBV5-6 and TRBJ2-1 gives the full variable domain: DAGVTQSPTHLIKTRGQQVTLRCSPKSGHDTVSWYQQALGQGPQFIFQYYEEEERQRGNFPDRFSGHQFPNYSSELNVNALLLGDSALYLCASSLGLLQFFGPGTRLTVL.

Ten or more counts support this clonotype. The rearrangement links TRBV4-1 to TRBJ2-5; 11 nucleotides align to TRBD2. The CDR3 runs to 16 residues. Germline loops: CDR1 MGHRA, CDR2 YSYEKL. V shed 1 base, J shed 5 bases, and the junction held 6 bases outside the gene matches. The DNA of the CDR3 is TGCGCCAGCAGCCAAGCACTAGCGGGAGTAGGGGAGACCCAGTACTTC. This sequence encodes CASSQALAGVGETQYF.

This CDR3 reads CASTLSGSYNEQFF. In DNA form, the CDR3 reads TGTGCCAGCACCTTAAGCGGGAGTTACAATGAGCAGTTCTTC. The V gene is TRBV3-1, the J gene TRBJ2-1, with TRBD2 matching 8 bases. Germline trimming cut 7 bases from V and 4 bases from J; bases unmatched to any gene: 6. CDR3 length: 14 amino acids. Germline CDR1 LGHDT, CDR2 YNNKEL (reference sequence).

This clonotype was seen at least ten times. J is TRBJ1-2 and V is TRBV12-3 or TRBV12-4; 9 nucleotides line up with TRBD1. This CDR3 comprises 14 residues. V lost 5 bases, J lost 4 bases, and 5 bases stayed unmatched. The CDR3 DNA reads TGTGCCAGCAGTCGCCTGACAGGGGGCTATGGCTACACCTTC. It specifies CASSRLTGGYGYTF.

This clonotype has at least ten counts. The chain combines TRBV20-1 with TRBJ2-7; D is unresolved. Germline CDR1 DFQATT, CDR2 SNEGSKA (reference sequence). This CDR3 is built from 10 residues. Deletions cut 4 bases from V and 8 bases from J, with 9 bases between. The CDR3 region is CSATNGKQYF. In DNA form, the CDR3 reads TGCAGTGCTACGAATGGGAAGCAGTACTTC.

There are many counts of this clonotype. The chain joins TRBV6-5 to TRBJ2-6, with 8 bases that match TRBD1. Germline V gene sequence: CDR1 MNHEY, CDR2 SVGAGI. This CDR3 contains 18 residues. J gave up 4 bases and V 0 bases, and 8 bases lay outside the gene matches. The CDR3: CASSYSWQGAGGANVLTF. The DNA for the CDR3 is TGTGCCAGCAGTTACTCTTGGCAGGGGGCTGGCGGGGCCAACGTCCTGACTTTC.

Of note for this clonotype: This could be a read error, since a much larger clone is one nucleotide away. The chain couples TRBV10-3 to TRBJ2-1; 8 bases map to TRBD1. The CDR3 length is 13 residues. In germline, CDR1 is ENHRY, CDR2 SYGVKD. V trimming: 5 bases; J trimming: 7 bases; junction bases outside the gene matches: 4. CDR3 region: CAISRRQGNEQFF. The CDR3 region has the DNA TGTGCCATCAGTCGGCGACAGGGGAATGAGCAGTTCTTC.

This clonotype was seen many times. The J gene is TRBJ1-6, the V gene TRBV10-3; D is unclear. The V end lost 0 bases, the J end lost 4 bases, and 4 bases lay between the germline ends. The germline gives CDR1 ENHRY, CDR2 SYGVKD. The CDR3 spans 14 residues. CDR3 residues: CAISESHYNSPLHF. The CDR3 DNA is TGTGCCATCAGTGAGTCCCATTATAATTCACCCCTCCACTTT.

This clonotype has ten or more counts. The chain joins TRBV10-1 to TRBJ1-5, with unresolved D. Germline CDR1 reads WNHNN; CDR2 reads SYGVQD (reference sequence). V lost 11 bases to trimming and J lost 10 bases, with 9 bases between them. The CDR3 has 9 residues. The CDR3 region is CADWTPQHF. The CDR3 DNA sequence: TGCGCCGACTGGACCCCCCAGCATTTT.

This clonotype has more than one count but fewer than ten. The chain joins TRBV20-1 to TRBJ2-1; the match to TRBD2 covers 8 bases. This CDR3 is 13 amino acids long. V shed 5 bases and J 9 bases; nucleotides not matched to a gene: 9. Germline V gene sequence: CDR1 DFQATT, CDR2 SNEGSKA (reference sequence). The CDR3 loop is CSAGNLAGSEQFF. The CDR3 DNA reads as TGCAGTGCTGGAAACCTAGCGGGTAGTGAGCAGTTCTTC.

The sample holds many counts of this clonotype. V usage is TRBV4-3 and J usage is TRBJ2-5, with TRBD1 as a possible D gene (5 bases). This CDR3 comprises 16 residues. Germline V gives CDR1 LGHNA, CDR2 YSLEER. V dropped 4 bases and J dropped 2 bases, with 17 bases sitting between them. The CDR3 region is CASSPSLAREQETQYF. The CDR3 nucleotides read TGCGCCAGCAGCCCCTCACTCGCCAGGGAACAAGAGACCCAGTACTTC.

V gene TRBV5-1 combines with J gene TRBJ2-7; unclear D gene. The CDR3 loop spans 15 amino acids. The germline V gene has CDR1 SGHRS and CDR2 YFSETQ. V lost 2 bases to trimming and J lost 5 bases, with 17 bases between them. CDR3 loop: CASSFTASLGNEQYF. The CDR3 coding sequence is TGCGCCAGCAGCTTTACTGCCTCCCTAGGGAACGAGCAGTACTTC.

This clonotype came up many times. This chain joins TRBV20-1 and TRBJ2-7, with TRBD1 matching 7 bases. The germline V gene encodes CDR1 DFQATT and CDR2 SNEGSKA (reference sequence). J gave up 3 bases and V 6 bases, and 8 bases lay outside the gene matches. The CDR3 extends over 13 amino acids. The CDR3 reads CSAQRQGNYEQYF. The CDR3 nucleotides read TGCAGTGCGCAAAGACAGGGAAACTACGAGCAGTACTTC.